This entry lists 27 T cell receptor beta chains sequenced from one sample in a study of T-cell memory formation after mild COVID-19. TCRdb ran MiXCR on the 5' RACE reads and lists one entry per CDR3 protein. This sample carries a few hundred thousand distinct CDR3 sequences, 15% to 20% of them seen once, and the ten largest clones take 20% to 25%. Sequencing input: PBMCs or a T cell subset sorted from them (not recorded which). The receptors stem from a man between 18 and 29 years old who had mild COVID-19 (a few samples of this study predate the infection). Cell type and time point are not known.

This clonotype was observed at least ten times. The CDR3 loop is CASSSLGRGSYNEQFF. CDR3 DNA: TGCGCCAGCAGCTCCCTTGGCCGAGGCTCCTACAATGAGCAGTTCTTC. The rearrangement uses TRBV5-1 and TRBJ2-1; D is unresolved. Deletions cut 3 bases from V and 0 bases from J, with 13 bases between. Germline assignment: CDR1 SGHRS and CDR2 YFSETQ. This CDR3 has 16 amino acids. Filled out from reference TRBV5-1 and TRBJ2-1, the complete variable domain reads KAGVTQTPRYLIKTRGQQVTLSCSPISGHRSVSWYQQTPGQGLQFLFEYFSETQRNKGNFPGRFSGRQFSNSRSEMNVSTLELGDSALYLCASSSLGRGSYNEQFFGPGTRLTVL.

Here the CDR3 DNA reads TGTGCCAGCAGTCCCCGATTCTTATATGGCTACACCTTC. The encoded protein is CASSPRFLYGYTF. The chain couples TRBV28 to TRBJ1-2; D call uncertain. V was clipped by 5 bases and J by 5 bases, with 12 bases between them. The CDR3 length is 13 residues. CDR1 is MDHEN and CDR2 is SYDVKM in the germline V gene.

J is TRBJ1-1 and V is TRBV20-1; D is possibly TRBD1 (6 bases). The CDR3 spans 17 residues. V gave up 3 bases and J gave up 3 bases, with 23 bases separating them. Germline CDR1 and CDR2: DFQATT and SNEGSKA (reference sequence). The CDR3 DNA reads TGCAGTGCTAGGGAAGGGCAAGGGGGATTGTGGTACACTGAAGCTTTCTTT. Translation: CSAREGQGGLWYTEAFF.

This sequence joins TRBV5-1 and TRBJ2-5; D unresolved. V shed 2 bases and J shed 3 bases, with 8 bases lying between them. The CDR3 sequence is 13 residues long. Germline assignment: CDR1 SGHRS and CDR2 YFSETQ. This CDR3 is CASSLWTEETQYF. In nucleotides, the CDR3 is TGCGCCAGCAGCTTATGGACGGAAGAGACCCAGTACTTC.

This clonotype was seen only a few times. The genes are TRBV27 and TRBJ2-1, with 9 bases that match TRBD2. The germline gives CDR1 MNHEY, CDR2 SMNVEV (reference sequence). V was pared by 6 bases and J by 7 bases, with 7 bases of the junction left unmatched. CDR3 size: 14 residues. Here the CDR3 DNA reads TGTGCCAGCAGCCGGGCGGGGGGGCTAAATGAGCAGTTCTTC. It yields the protein CASSRAGGLNEQFF.

This rearrangement joins TRBV7-9 to TRBJ1-3, with D unclear. Germline CDR1 is SEHNR and CDR2 is FQNEAQ (reference sequence). V was pared by 6 bases and J by 0 bases, with 12 bases between. This CDR3 region has 15 residues. The CDR3 loop reads CASSPSQLSGNTIYF. The CDR3 bases are TGTGCCAGCAGTCCGAGTCAACTCTCTGGAAACACCATATATTTT.

A few counts support this clonotype. V and J are TRBV5-1 and TRBJ1-4; 8 bases line up with TRBD1. Germline V gene lookup returns CDR1 SGHRS and CDR2 YFSETQ. V was clipped by 0 bases and J by 10 bases; unmatched bases: 5. The length of the CDR3 is 14 residues. In DNA form, the CDR3 reads TGCGCCAGCAGCTTGGAACAGGGGGTTGGAAAACTGTTTTTT. The encoded protein is CASSLEQGVGKLFF.

The sample holds a few counts of this clonotype. This chain joins TRBV11-2 and TRBJ2-7; D is possibly TRBD1 or TRBD2 (5 bases each). CDR3 length: 14 residues. Germline CDR1 reads SGHAT; CDR2 reads FQNNGV. The V end was cut by 5 bases, the J end by 6 bases, with 17 bases between. CDR3 sequence (DNA): TGTGCCAGCAGCCCAGGCGGTCCGGGGCCCGAGCAGTACGTC. Translation gives CASSPGGPGPEQYV.

The sample holds a few counts of this clonotype. J is TRBJ2-3 and V is TRBV6-5; 9 bases are shared with TRBD2. CDR1 MNHEY and CDR2 SVGAGI come from the germline V gene. The CDR3 length is 15 residues. J was trimmed by 5 bases and V by 2 bases; bases with no gene match: 5. CDR3 nucleotides: TGTGCCAGCAGTTACCTAACTAGCGGGTTAGATACGCAGTATTTT. It specifies CASSYLTSGLDTQYF.

The chain links TRBV28 to TRBJ1-6, with 8 bases fitting TRBD1. The germline CDR1 and CDR2 sequences are MDHEN and SYDVKM. Germline trimming cut 6 bases from V and 8 bases from J; bases unmatched to any gene: 3. The CDR3 spans 13 residues. The DNA of the CDR3 is TGTGCCAGCAGATTACAGGGGGATTCACCCCTCCACTTT. Amino acids: CASRLQGDSPLHF.

This clonotype has a count of ten or more. The chain links TRBV5-1 to TRBJ2-2; maybe TRBD2 (6 bases). The CDR3 is made up of 15 amino acids. Per the germline V gene, CDR1 is SGHRS and CDR2 is YFSETQ. The V end was cut by 4 bases, the J end by 5 bases, with 15 bases between. The CDR3 region is CASSATGTFTGELFF. The CDR3 bases are TGCGCCAGCAGCGCGACCGGGACTTTTACCGGGGAGCTGTTTTTT.

The chain uses TRBV7-9 and TRBJ2-1; 9 nucleotides agree with TRBD2. This CDR3 contains 15 residues. The germline gives CDR1 SEHNR, CDR2 FQNEAQ (reference sequence). Trimming took 6 bases from V and 6 from J; bases not matched to a gene: 9. CDR3 loop: CASRRSASGTNEQFF. For the CDR3, the DNA is TGTGCCAGCAGGAGGTCGGCTAGCGGGACCAATGAGCAGTTCTTC. Supplemented by reference TRBV7-9 and TRBJ2-1, the full variable domain reads DTGVSQNPRHKITKRGQNVTFRCDPISEHNRLYWYRQTLGQGPEFLTYFQNEAQLEKSRLLSDRFSAERPKGSFSTLEIQRTEQGDSAMYLCASRRSASGTNEQFFGPGTRLTVL.

V usage is TRBV5-4 and J usage is TRBJ2-7, with D possibly being TRBD2 (5 bases). There are 14 residues in the CDR3. Germline CDR1 is SGHNT and CDR2 is YYREEE (reference sequence). Between the trimmed V and J ends, which lost 2 bases and 3 bases, there was a span of 12 bases. In DNA form, the CDR3 reads TGTGCCAGCAGCTTACCCACCCGGGGCTACGAGCAGTACTTC. The encoded protein is CASSLPTRGYEQYF.

There are a few counts of this clonotype. The genes are TRBV12-3 or TRBV12-4 and TRBJ1-1, with D perhaps TRBD1 (5 bases). Trimming cost V 3 bases and J 5 bases, with 16 bases left between them. This CDR3 is 15 amino acids long. In DNA form, the CDR3 reads TGTGCCAGCAGTTTGAGTTCAGAGGGGATGACTGAAGCTTTCTTT. Protein: CASSLSSEGMTEAFF.

This clonotype has a handful of counts. The chain uses TRBV15 and TRBJ2-4, with D uncertain. Germline CDR1 LNHNV, CDR2 YYDKDF (reference sequence). With 9 bases removed from V and 2 bases from J, the gap between germline ends came to 11 bases. The CDR3 loop spans 13 amino acids. For the CDR3, the DNA is TGTGCCACGGAAGGGATCTCCAAAAACATTCAGTACTTC. Residues: CATEGISKNIQYF. Full variable domain (remainder filled in from reference TRBV15 and TRBJ2-4): DAMVIQNPRYQVTQFGKPVTLSCSQTLNHNVMYWYQQKSSQAPKLLFHYYDKDFNNEADTPDNFQSRRPNTSFCFLDIRSPGLGDTAMYLCATEGISKNIQYFGAGTRLSVL.

This clonotype was observed at least ten times. The V and J genes are TRBV3-1 and TRBJ2-1; either TRBD1 or TRBD2 may fit D (5 bases each). This CDR3 contains 14 residues. Deletions cut 0 bases from V and 8 bases from J, with 11 bases between. Per the germline V gene, CDR1 is LGHDT and CDR2 is YNNKEL (reference sequence). CDR3 protein: CASSQDPGTHEQFF. DNA for the CDR3: TGTGCCAGCAGCCAAGATCCCGGGACCCATGAGCAGTTCTTC.

This clonotype turned up a few times. This chain links TRBV7-6 with TRBJ2-3, with 9 nucleotides matching TRBD2. Germline CDR1 is SGHVS and CDR2 is FNYEAQ. V dropped 5 bases and J dropped 0; count of bases not matched to a gene: 6. This CDR3 region has 16 residues. The CDR3 here is CASSGAGGASTDTQYF. CDR3 DNA sequence: TGTGCCAGCAGCGGAGCGGGGGGTGCTAGCACAGATACGCAGTATTTT.

At least ten counts were recorded for this clonotype. The V call is TRBV7-2, the J call TRBJ2-3; TRBD2 matches at 8 bases. Per the germline V gene, CDR1 is SGHTA and CDR2 is FQGNSA. This CDR3 contains 15 residues. V lost 5 bases, J lost 5 bases, and 9 bases stayed unmatched. CDR3 in DNA: TGTGCCAGCAGCATTAGCGGGGTGGATAAAGATACGCAGTATTTT. Encoded protein: CASSISGVDKDTQYF.

The chain has TRBV5-6 and TRBJ1-5; D call uncertain. V lost 4 bases, J lost 4 bases, and 15 bases lay in between. CDR1 and CDR2 from the germline V gene are SGHDT and YYEEEE. This CDR3 region has 15 residues. CDR3 DNA: TGTGCCAGCAGCCTTATTGGACGGCCGAATCAGCCCCAGCATTTT. As protein: CASSLIGRPNQPQHF.

This clonotype turned up a few times. The chain has TRBV20-1 and TRBJ1-2; D uncertain. The V end lost 0 bases, the J end lost 8 bases, and 1 base lay between the germline ends. There are 9 residues in the CDR3. In germline, CDR1 is DFQATT, CDR2 SNEGSKA (reference sequence). The CDR3 here is CSAREGYTF. The DNA of the CDR3 is TGCAGTGCTAGAGAAGGCTACACCTTC.

V usage is TRBV4-1 and J usage is TRBJ2-3; D not certain. This CDR3 comprises 12 residues. Germline V gene sequence: CDR1 MGHRA, CDR2 YSYEKL. V was pared by 0 bases and J by 15 bases, with 13 bases between. The CDR3 DNA sequence: TGCGCCAGCAGCCAAGAGGTCAGGAACCTCTATTTT. This sequence encodes CASSQEVRNLYF.

This clonotype was counted only a few times. This rearrangement joins TRBV3-1 to TRBJ2-3; TRBD2 agrees at 10 bases. Germline CDR1 and CDR2: LGHDT and YNNKEL (reference sequence). This CDR3 is built from 16 residues. After removal of 1 base from V and 5 bases from J, the junction contained 6 bases not matched to a gene. The CDR3 protein is CASSQGLAGVQDTQYF. The CDR3 coding sequence is TGTGCCAGCAGCCAAGGGCTAGCGGGGGTTCAAGATACGCAGTATTTT.

The V call is TRBV6-5, the J call TRBJ1-1; no definite D call. There are 16 residues in the CDR3. Germline V gene lookup returns CDR1 MNHEY and CDR2 SVGAGI. The ends were cut back, 0 bases at V and 5 bases at J, with 16 bases in the middle. CDR3 DNA sequence: TGTGCCAGCAGTTACTCTTCCAATCCGAGGAGGACTGAAGCTTTCTTT. Protein product: CASSYSSNPRRTEAFF.

The chain recombines TRBV7-2 with TRBJ1-5, with unresolved D. The CDR3 consists of 13 residues. Deletions cut 3 bases from V and 6 bases from J, with 9 bases between. Germline V gives CDR1 SGHTA, CDR2 FQGNSA. The CDR3 is CASSFTELQPQHF. The CDR3 DNA reads TGTGCCAGCAGCTTCACGGAACTTCAGCCCCAGCATTTT.

Only a few counts were recorded for this clonotype. V gene TRBV12-3 or TRBV12-4 combines with J gene TRBJ2-5; maybe TRBD2 (5 bases). This CDR3 region has 14 residues. The V gene lost 10 bases and the J gene lost 4 bases, with 19 bases spanning the gap. The CDR3 sequence is CAITPTGSGETQYF. Here the CDR3 DNA reads TGTGCCATCACCCCTACGGGGAGCGGAGAGACCCAGTACTTC.

This clonotype was seen ten or more times. This chain connects TRBV20-1 to TRBJ1-5; D remains unclear. The V and J ends lost 1 base and 4 bases respectively, with 5 bases between them. The CDR3 has 12 residues. Per the germline V gene, CDR1 is DFQATT and CDR2 is SNEGSKA (reference sequence). Here the CDR3 reads CSARAGNQPQHF. In DNA form, the CDR3 reads TGCAGTGCTAGAGCGGGGAATCAGCCCCAGCATTTT.

The V and J genes are TRBV7-2 and TRBJ2-7; D ambiguous. Germline loops: CDR1 SGHTA, CDR2 FQGNSA. CDR3 length equals 14 residues. V lost 2 bases and J lost 5, with 13 bases in between. CDR3: CASSLNARINEQYV. DNA for the CDR3: TGTGCCAGCAGCTTAAACGCCAGGATCAACGAGCAGTACGTC.